Below, one TCR beta chain is given with its context. The antigen is unknown. This sample was included in a study of vaccination and CD4 T cells after COVID-19. Study information: Cells were stimulated with overlapping spike peptides from SARS-CoV-2, HCoV-NL63, HCoV-OC43 and HCoV-229E.

Treatment given: roughly nine-day PBMC culture with coronavirus spike peptide pools or control peptides (ViraFEST assay). An Oncomine TCR Beta short-read assay was used to sequence the DNA from cultured CD4+ T cells. TCRdb analysed the PCR reads with MiXCR anew, one entry per CDR3 protein. The data show some 20,000 distinct CDR3 sequences, with 40% to 45% seen just once and 2.5% to 3% held by the top ten. CDR1 is MNHNS and CDR2 is SASEGT in the germline V gene. Germline trimming cut 5 bases from V and 2 bases from J; bases unmatched to any gene: 2. This CDR3 is built from 14 residues. Here the sequenced sample was CD4+ T cells from blood, cultured in vitro, taken after SARS-CoV-2 vaccination. The chain uses TRBV6-1 and TRBJ2-3, with 9 bases identical to TRBD2. The receptor was isolated from a human donor who had recovered from COVID-19. CDR3 DNA: TGTGCCAGCAGTCCGGGACTAGCCACAGATACGCAGTATTTT. This gives the protein CASSPGLATDTQYF.